These 12 T cell receptor beta chains were all obtained from the same sample, sequenced in a study of Tregs in tolerant kidney transplant recipients. TCRdb's table, derived via immunoSEQ multiplex PCR, lists solely in-frame clones and lacks some. The data hold under 90,000 clones, with 90% to 95% observed a single time. Related graft donors supplied nonmyeloablative bone marrow transplants, and mixed chimerism was transient. The input for sequencing was CD4+ T cells from blood (PBMCs), taken 24 months after the transplant. The source is a human patient who received a combined kidney and bone marrow transplant. Some T cells may have come from the graft donor.

This sequence joins TRBV7-3 and TRBJ2-1; TRBD2 agrees at 10 bases. Looked up from germline, CDR1 is SGHTA and CDR2 is FQGTGA. CDR3 length: 15 amino acids. Germline trimming cut 5 bases from V and 4 bases from J; bases unmatched to any gene: 5. This chain's CDR3 is CASSHSSGSYNEQFF. The CDR3 DNA is TGTGCCAGCAGCCATTCTAGCGGGAGTTACAATGAGCAGTTCTTC.

This sequence joins TRBV10-3 and TRBJ2-1; 8 bases fit TRBD1. CDR3 size: 15 residues. CDR1 and CDR2 (germline): ENHRY, SYGVKD. The CDR3 DNA is TGTGCAACTCAAAATTCGGGACAGGTAATCTATGAGCAGTTCTTC. Translated, it gives CATQNSGQVIYEQFF.

The chain uses TRBV29-1 and TRBJ2-3, with TRBD1 as a possible D gene (5 bases). CDR1 and CDR2 from the germline V gene are SQVTM and ANQGSEA. Deletions cut 4 bases from V and 4 bases from J, with 12 bases between. CDR3 length: 13 amino acids. The CDR3 spells CSVVRRGADTQYF. CDR3 sequence (DNA): TGCAGCGTTGTTCGTAGGGGTGCAGATACGCAGTATTTT.

This rearrangement joins TRBV4-3 to TRBJ1-2, with D perhaps TRBD1 (5 bases). Trimming took 0 bases from V and 1 from J, leaving 12 bases between them. This CDR3 is built from 16 residues. CDR1 LGHNA and CDR2 YSLEER come from the germline V gene. In nucleotides, the CDR3 is TGCGCCAGCAGCCAAGATAGGGGTGCACGTAACTATGGCTACACCTTC. It encodes CASSQDRGARNYGYTF.

The rearrangement joins TRBV29-1 to TRBJ2-2; 11 bases align to TRBD2. CDR1 SQVTM and CDR2 ANQGSEA come from the germline V gene. This CDR3 is 14 amino acids long. Unmatched junction bases numbered 4, after V lost 4 bases and J lost 6 bases. CDR3 sequence (DNA): TGCAGCGTTGGGGGGACTAGCGGAGCCGGGGAGCTGTTTTTT. Its translation is CSVGGTSGAGELFF.

The chain links TRBV9 to TRBJ1-2, with D hard to call. Looked up from germline, CDR1 is SGDLS and CDR2 is YYNGEE. The CDR3 covers 12 residues. With 5 bases removed from V and 2 bases from J, the gap between germline ends came to 7 bases. The CDR3 protein is CASRTGNYGYTF. The DNA for the CDR3 is TGTGCCAGCAGAACGGGGAACTATGGCTACACCTTC.

The chain combines TRBV7-2 with TRBJ2-3; D is ambiguous. V lost 5 bases and J 4 bases, leaving 13 bases between the germline ends. This CDR3 comprises 14 residues. In germline, CDR1 is SGHTA, CDR2 FQGNSA. The CDR3: CASSTLSAADTQYF. The CDR3 DNA reads TGTGCCAGCAGCACGCTAAGTGCGGCAGATACGCAGTATTTT.

The V and J genes are TRBV5-4 and TRBJ2-1, with 7 bases fitting TRBD2. V shed 5 bases and J 3 bases; nucleotides not matched to a gene: 11. In germline, CDR1 is SGHNT, CDR2 YYREEE (reference sequence). This CDR3 has 16 amino acids. CDR3 in amino acids: CASRGSGKAIYNEQFF. The DNA for the CDR3 is TGTGCCAGCAGGGGGAGCGGGAAGGCGATCTACAATGAGCAGTTCTTC.

This clone was found once. V and J are TRBV10-3 and TRBJ1-1, with D possibly matching TRBD1 (5 bases). CDR1 is ENHRY and CDR2 is SYGVKD in the germline V gene. The CDR3 covers 13 residues. Trimming took 4 bases from V and 1 from J, leaving 7 bases between them. The CDR3 region has the DNA TGTGCCATCAGTGGGACACCGAACACTGAAGCTTTCTTT. It yields the protein CAISGTPNTEAFF.

This chain uses TRBV25-1 with TRBJ2-1, with TRBD1 matching 9 bases. The J segment lost 5 bases and the V segment lost 4 bases, leaving 9 bases of the junction unmatched. Germline-derived CDR1 and CDR2 are MGHDK and SYGVNS. The CDR3 totals 16 residues. In DNA form, the CDR3 reads TGTGCCAGCAGTGTCCCCGGGACAGGGCGAAACAATGAGCAGTTCTTC. Its protein is CASSVPGTGRNNEQFF.

The chain is built from TRBV2 and TRBJ2-3, with 7 bases identical to TRBD2. V dropped 7 bases and J dropped 2; count of bases not matched to a gene: 6. CDR1 is SNHLY, CDR2 FYNNEI, per germline. There are 14 residues in the CDR3. The DNA of the CDR3 is TGTGCCAGCACCTCGGGGGGATTCACAGATACGCAGTATTTT. Its protein product is CASTSGGFTDTQYF.

The table lists this clone with a count of one. This rearrangement joins TRBV4-1 to TRBJ2-5; TRBD2 agrees at 10 bases. V shed 0 bases and J 2 bases; nucleotides not matched to a gene: 15. This CDR3 is 20 amino acids long. Germline V CDR1 and CDR2: MGHRA, YSYEKL. The CDR3 nucleotides read TGCGCCAGCAGCCAAGAGGTGGCGAGCGGGGGGGCCGGGGGGCAAGAGACCCAGTACTTC. It encodes CASSQEVASGGAGGQETQYF.